These T cell receptor beta chains were read from a single sample in a study of beta chain features in type 1 diabetes. The assay was immunoSEQ multiplex PCR, and TCRdb's table has in-frame clones only and misses some. The table records hundreds of thousands of clones, more than 13% of them present only once. The sequencing sample was made of naive CD4+ T cells from blood. The receptors come from a man aged 18-30 years with type 1 diabetes. Each CDR3 is given with its conserved first and last residue. Fields, in order: J gene, D gene, V gene, CDR3 protein. A D gene is named only where the DNA matches it firmly.

>TRBJ2-1|NA|TRBV5-1
CASSPVSGDNEQFF
>TRBJ1-2|NA|TRBV30
CAWAPQANYGYTF
>TRBJ2-3|NA|TRBV10-3
CANQAAGTDTQYF
>TRBJ2-7|TRBD1|TRBV5-1
CASSYSGQINYEQYF
>TRBJ2-5|NA|TRBV25-1
CASSDPARAQETQYF
>TRBJ2-3|NA|TRBV5-4
CASSSLAAADTQYF
>TRBJ2-1|NA|TRBV19
CASSNLNENEQFF
>TRBJ1-5|NA|TRBV25-1
CASSDLSPGQPQHF
>TRBJ2-2|NA|TRBV9
CASSVGSGELFF
>TRBJ2-7|NA|TRBV11-2
CASSSGGTYEQYF
>TRBJ2-5|TRBD2|TRBV6-5
CASSSTTSGQETQYF
>TRBJ2-1|TRBD1|TRBV5-1
CASSPGQGIGEQFF
>TRBJ2-1|TRBD2|TRBV7-9
CASSPSGGLSSYNEQFF
>TRBJ2-1|NA|TRBV28
CAGQGHGYNEQFF
>TRBJ1-5|NA|TRBV2
CASSDRYQPQHF
>TRBJ2-5|NA|TRBV30
CAWRFRYQTQYF
>TRBJ1-1|NA|TRBV5-1
CASSREAGTGAEAFF
>TRBJ1-2|NA|TRBV7-2
CASRWSGQKHYGYTF
>TRBJ1-1|TRBD1|TRBV4-1
CASSQGSTGVNTEAFF
>TRBJ1-2|TRBD1|TRBV23-1
CASSQGQGTPADTNYGYTF
>TRBJ2-7|NA|TRBV19
CASSVDRRSYEQYF
>TRBJ1-1|NA|TRBV7-3
CASSSAGGGTRTEAFF
>TRBJ2-7|TRBD2|TRBV7-7
CASSLGLGYEQYF
>TRBJ2-2|NA|TRBV2
CASSGTGWYDIGELFF
>TRBJ2-4|NA|TRBV20-1
CSSRTVNIQYF
>TRBJ2-5|NA|TRBV5-1
CASSLGPSFGQETQYF
>TRBJ2-7|TRBD1|TRBV4-2
CASSPRLGGSDEQYF
>TRBJ2-5|TRBD1|TRBV7-9
CASSPGQGIETQYF
>TRBJ1-2|TRBD1|TRBV27
CASSPLGQGLPGYTF
>TRBJ2-7|NA|TRBV28
CASSLGLYEQYF
>TRBJ1-1|NA|TRBV7-3
CASSLQKYTEAFF
>TRBJ2-1|TRBD2|TRBV5-1
CASSLPGASGSNEQFF
>TRBJ2-1|TRBD2|TRBV9
CASSPRSGGAGEQFF
>TRBJ2-3|NA|TRBV14
CASSLTDTQYF
>TRBJ1-2|NA|TRBV30
CAWTGINYGYTF
>TRBJ1-1|NA|TRBV5-4
CASSLETSSEAFF
>TRBJ2-6|NA|TRBV5-1
CASSLGLGLLSGANVLTF
>TRBJ2-7|TRBD1|TRBV29-1
CSVNGQGINEQYF
>TRBJ2-1|TRBD2|TRBV4-3
CASSRLATDEQFF
>TRBJ1-5|NA|TRBV15
CATSRVNQPQHF